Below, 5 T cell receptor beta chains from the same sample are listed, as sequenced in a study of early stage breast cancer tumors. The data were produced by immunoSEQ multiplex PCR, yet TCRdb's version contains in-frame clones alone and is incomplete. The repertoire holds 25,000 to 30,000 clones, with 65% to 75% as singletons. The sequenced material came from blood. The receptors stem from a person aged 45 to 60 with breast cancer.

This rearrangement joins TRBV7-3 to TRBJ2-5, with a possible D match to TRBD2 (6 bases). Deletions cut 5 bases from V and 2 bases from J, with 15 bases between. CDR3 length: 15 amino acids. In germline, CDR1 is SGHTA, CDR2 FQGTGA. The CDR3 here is CASSPQAGGQETQYF. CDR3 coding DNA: TGTGCCAGCAGCCCGCAGGCCGGGGGTCAAGAGACCCAGTACTTC.

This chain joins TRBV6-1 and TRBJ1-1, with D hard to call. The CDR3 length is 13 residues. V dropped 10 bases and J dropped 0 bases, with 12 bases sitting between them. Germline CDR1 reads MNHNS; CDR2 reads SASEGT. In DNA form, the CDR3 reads TGTGCCACTCAGGACGTATTGAACACTGAAGCTTTCTTT. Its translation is CATQDVLNTEAFF.

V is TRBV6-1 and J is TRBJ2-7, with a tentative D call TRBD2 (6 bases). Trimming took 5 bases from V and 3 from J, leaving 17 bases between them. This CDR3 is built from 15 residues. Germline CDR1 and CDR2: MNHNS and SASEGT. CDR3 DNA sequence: TGTGCCAGCAGTTCCCTCGGAGGGGCGCTCTACGAGCAGTACTTC. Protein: CASSSLGGALYEQYF.

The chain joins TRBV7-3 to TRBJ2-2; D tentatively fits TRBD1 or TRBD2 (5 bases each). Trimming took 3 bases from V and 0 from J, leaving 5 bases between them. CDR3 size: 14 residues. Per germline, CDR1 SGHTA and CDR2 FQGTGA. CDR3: CASSLGANTGELFF. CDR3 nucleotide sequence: TGTGCCAGCAGCTTGGGGGCGAACACCGGGGAGCTGTTTTTT.

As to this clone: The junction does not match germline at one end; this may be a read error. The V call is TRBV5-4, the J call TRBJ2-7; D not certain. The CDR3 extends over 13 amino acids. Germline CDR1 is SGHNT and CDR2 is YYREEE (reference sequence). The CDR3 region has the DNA TGTGCCAGCCGCTTTTCTTTTCAGGACGAGCAGTACTTC. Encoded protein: CASRFSFQDEQYF.